The clone carrying this T cell receptor beta chain was detected only a few times. Its antigen is not identified. This sample is drawn from a study of cytomegalovirus exposure and HLA in healthy donors. Study-wide findings and caveats: High specificity and sensitivity for cytomegalovirus status were reported for the classifier.

Profiling relied on immunoSEQ multiplex PCR, and the TCRdb table lists in-frame clones only, not all of them. The table has 100,000 to 150,000 clones, around 90% seen once; the top ten hold 1.9%. CDR3 length: 15 residues. Germline CDR1 and CDR2: MNHEY and SVGAGI. J lost 1 base, V lost 2 bases, and 4 bases had no gene match. The genes are TRBV6-5 and TRBJ2-7; 8 nucleotides line up with TRBD2. The origin of this receptor is a woman aged 18-30 years in good health and CMV-seronegative. The sequenced sample consisted of PBMCs. In DNA form, the CDR3 reads TGTGCCAGCAGTTACGACTCTAGCGGGTCCTACGAGCAGTACTTC. This codes for CASSYDSSGSYEQYF.